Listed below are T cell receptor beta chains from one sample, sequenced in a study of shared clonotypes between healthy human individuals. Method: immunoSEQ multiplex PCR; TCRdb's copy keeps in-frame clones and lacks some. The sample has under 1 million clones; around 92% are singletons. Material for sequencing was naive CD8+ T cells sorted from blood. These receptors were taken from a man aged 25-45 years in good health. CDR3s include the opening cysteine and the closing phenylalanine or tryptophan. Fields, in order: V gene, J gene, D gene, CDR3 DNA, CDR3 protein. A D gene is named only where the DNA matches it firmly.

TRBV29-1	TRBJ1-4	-	TGCAGCGTTCCAGGGAGGGAAAAACTGTTTTTT	CSVPGREKLFF
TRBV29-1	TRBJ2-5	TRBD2	TGCAGCGTGGAACTAGCGGGGTCGGGAGAGACCCAGTACTTC	CSVELAGSGETQYF
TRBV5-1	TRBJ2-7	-	TGCGCCAGCAGCCAACTAGGGGGCTACGAGCAGTACTTC	CASSQLGGYEQYF
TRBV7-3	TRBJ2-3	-	TGTGCCAGCAGCTTAAAGGTACTAGATACGCAGTATTTT	CASSLKVLDTQYF
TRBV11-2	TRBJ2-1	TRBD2	TGTGCCAGCAGCACGGGACTAGCGGGAGGGCCGAGCAATGAGCAGTTCTTC	CASSTGLAGGPSNEQFF
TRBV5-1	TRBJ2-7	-	TGCGCCAGCAGCGATTTAAGGGGAACCTACGAGCAGTACTTC	CASSDLRGTYEQYF
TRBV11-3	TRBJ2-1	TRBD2	TGTGCCAGCAGCTTATGGAACTCTGCGGGAGATACCTACAATGAGCAGTTCTTC	CASSLWNSAGDTYNEQFF
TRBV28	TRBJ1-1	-	TGTGCCAGCAGTTCACTAAGAAGAGGAGGCACTGAAGCTTTCTTT	CASSSLRRGGTEAFF
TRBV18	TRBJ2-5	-	TGTGCCAGCTCACCAGGGTCAGAGGTGGAGACCCAGTACTTC	CASSPGSEVETQYF
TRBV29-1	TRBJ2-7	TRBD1	TGCAGCGTCCCCACCGGGACAGGGTCCCTCGAGCAGTACTTC	CSVPTGTGSLEQYF
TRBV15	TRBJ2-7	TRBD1	TGTGCCACCAGCAGAAGCCCCGGACAGGGGGTCTACGAGCAGTACTTC	CATSRSPGQGVYEQYF
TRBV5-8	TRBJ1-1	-	TGTGCCAGCAGCTCCGACAGAAACCCGATTAACACTGAAGCTTTCTTT	CASSSDRNPINTEAFF
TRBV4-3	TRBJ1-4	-	TGCGCCAGCAGCCAAGATGGGACCGAAGTCAATGAAAAACTGTTTTTT	CASSQDGTEVNEKLFF
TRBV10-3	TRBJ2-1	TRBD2	TGTGCCATCAGTGAGAAACTAGCGAATGAGCAGTTCTTC	CAISEKLANEQFF
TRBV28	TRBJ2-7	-	TGTGCCAGCAGTCCCCATCCGGAAATAGAACGGTACGAGCAGTACTTC	CASSPHPEIERYEQYF
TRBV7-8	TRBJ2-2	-	TGTGCCAGCAGCTTAAGGGGCAGCCGTGTCTCCCCCGGTGCGAACACCGGGGAGCTGTTTTTT	CASSLRGSRVSPGANTGELFF
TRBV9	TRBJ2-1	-	TGTGCCAGCAGCGTAGAAGCGTTCTCCTACAATGAGCAGTTCTTC	CASSVEAFSYNEQFF
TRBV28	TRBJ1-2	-	TGTGCCAGCACCCAGATCCATACCGGAACATCTAACTATGGCTACACCTTC	CASTQIHTGTSNYGYTF
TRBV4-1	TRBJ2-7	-	TGCGCCAGCAGCCAAGTTGGTACTAGCAGAAACTACGAGCAGTACTTC	CASSQVGTSRNYEQYF
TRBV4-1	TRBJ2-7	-	TGCGCCAGCAGCCAAGTGATGACACCAACCTCCTACGAGCAGTACTTC	CASSQVMTPTSYEQYF
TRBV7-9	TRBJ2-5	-	TGTGCCAGCAGCTCACCCCGACAGAAACAAGAGACCCAGTACTTC	CASSSPRQKQETQYF
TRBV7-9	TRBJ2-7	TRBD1	TGTGCCAGCAGCTTAGCCGAAATCTTGGGACAGGGGCTAAACGAGCAGTACTTC	CASSLAEILGQGLNEQYF
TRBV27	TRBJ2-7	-	TGTGCCAGCAGTTTGCTAGTGTCCCCCTACGAGCAGTACTTC	CASSLLVSPYEQYF
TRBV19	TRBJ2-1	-	TGTGCCAGTAGTATATTAGGGGGACTCTACAATGAGCAGTTCTTC	CASSILGGLYNEQFF
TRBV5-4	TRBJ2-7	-	TGTGCCAGCAGCTTGGACCAGGGGACGGGAGAGCAGTACTTC	CASSLDQGTGEQYF